Shown below are 30 T cell receptor beta chains from a single sample sequenced in a study of cytomegalovirus exposure and HLA in healthy donors. Primers for the PCR totalled 60 Vbeta and 13 Jbeta. TCRdb keeps only in-frame clones here, not all; method: immunoSEQ multiplex PCR. The top ten hold 3.8% of the sample, which has approximately 100,000 clones, approximately 75% seen once. Material: PBMCs. These receptors were obtained from a woman between 35 and 50 years old in good health and CMV-seronegative.

The J gene is TRBJ1-1, the V gene TRBV20-1; D remains unclear. V was shortened by 6 bases and J by 3 bases, with 8 bases between the two germline ends. CDR1 DFQATT and CDR2 SNEGSKA come from the germline V gene (reference sequence). The CDR3 spans 11 residues. CDR3 bases: TGCAGTGCATGGGAGGACACTGAAGCTTTCTTT. This encodes CSAWEDTEAFF.

This chain uses TRBV7-2 with TRBJ2-7; the match to TRBD2 covers 7 bases. Losses at the gene ends were 5 bases for V and 6 bases for J; bases not matched to a gene: 13. The CDR3 runs to 15 residues. Germline lookup yields CDR1 SGHTA and CDR2 FQGNSA. The CDR3, as DNA: TGTGCCAGCAGCCCTACCGGGGGGACTTGGAGCGAGCAGTACTTC. This codes for CASSPTGGTWSEQYF.

The CDR3 DNA reads TGTGCCAGTAGTATACGGACAGGGTACTACGAGCAGTACTTC. Its translation is CASSIRTGYYEQYF. The chain uses TRBV19 and TRBJ2-7; 8 positions match TRBD1. Trimming removed 2 bases from V and 3 bases from J; junction bases left unmatched: 3. Germline CDR1 and CDR2: LNHDA and SQIVND (reference sequence). The CDR3 extends over 14 amino acids.

The chain recombines TRBV6-6 with TRBJ2-7, with no clear D. Germline V CDR1 and CDR2: MNHNY, SVGAGI (reference sequence). The V end was cut by 7 bases, the J end by 5 bases, with 12 bases between. CDR3 length: 12 residues. The CDR3 DNA is TGTGCCAGCACTAACGAGAACCACGAGCAGTACTTC. This encodes CASTNENHEQYF.

The J gene is TRBJ1-1, the V gene TRBV6-1, with a tentative D call TRBD1 (5 bases). The CDR3 spans 12 residues. The V and J ends lost 1 base and 7 bases respectively, with 7 bases between them. Germline V gives CDR1 MNHNS, CDR2 SASEGT. CDR3 sequence: CASSEGRVEAFF. The CDR3, as DNA: TGTGCCAGCAGTGAAGGCAGGGTTGAAGCTTTCTTT.

As DNA, the CDR3 is TGTGCCAGCTCTGCAGGGGCGAATGAGCAGTTCTTC. It translates to CASSAGANEQFF. This chain links TRBV18 with TRBJ2-1; D may be TRBD1 (6 bases). Trimming took 6 bases from V and 7 from J, leaving 10 bases between them. In germline, CDR1 is KGHSH, CDR2 LQKENI. The CDR3 runs to 12 residues. Complete variable domain (other parts from reference TRBV18 and TRBJ2-1): NAGVMQNPRHLVRRRGQEARLRCSPMKGHSHVYWYRQLPEEGLKFMVYLQKENIIDESGMPKERFSAEFPKEGPSILRIQQVVRGDSAAYFCASSAGANEQFFGPGTRLTVL.

The rearrangement joins TRBV5-1 to TRBJ1-4, with D possibly TRBD1 on 5 matching bases. The V end was cut by 0 bases, the J end by 4 bases, with 7 bases between. The CDR3 sequence is 14 residues long. Germline-derived CDR1 and CDR2 are SGHRS and YFSETQ. In DNA, the CDR3 is TGCGCCAGCAGCTTGGGGCAGGGTAATGAAAAACTGTTTTTT. Translating gives CASSLGQGNEKLFF.

The chain carries TRBV7-2 and TRBJ2-5; 10 nucleotides match TRBD2. Germline CDR1 and CDR2: SGHTA and FQGNSA. V shed 1 base and J 1 base; nucleotides not matched to a gene: 3. The CDR3 contains 16 residues. In DNA form, the CDR3 reads TGTGCCAGCAGCTTAGAATGGACTAGCGGCCAAGAGACCCAGTACTTC. Protein product: CASSLEWTSGQETQYF. Together with reference TRBV7-2 and TRBJ2-5, the CDR3 gives the full variable domain: GAGVSQSPSNKVTEKGKDVELRCDPISGHTALYWYRQSLGQGLEFLIYFQGNSAPDKSGLPSDRFSAERTGGSVSTLTIQRTQQEDSAVYLCASSLEWTSGQETQYFGPGTRLLVL.

The rearrangement joins TRBV27 to TRBJ2-7; 9 bases are a match to TRBD1. In germline, CDR1 is MNHEY, CDR2 SMNVEV (reference sequence). J was trimmed by 12 bases and V by 0 bases; bases with no gene match: 18. The CDR3 is 17 amino acids. CDR3 DNA sequence: TGTGCCAGCAGTTTATCTCAGGCGAGCGCGGGACAGGGTGTGGGGTACTTC. Its translation is CASSLSQASAGQGVGYF.

J is TRBJ2-2 and V is TRBV6-5; 8 nucleotides align to TRBD2. The CDR3 has 16 amino acids. Looked up from germline, CDR1 is MNHEY and CDR2 is SVGAGI. V lost 3 bases, J lost 5 bases, and 8 bases stayed unmatched. CDR3 in amino acids: CASSYSTSGGTGELFF. DNA of the CDR3: TGTGCCAGCAGTTATTCTACTAGCGGAGGGACCGGGGAGCTGTTTTTT.

The chain has TRBV7-8 and TRBJ1-5; no clear D gene. Germline CDR1 SGHVS, CDR2 FQNEAQ. The CDR3 consists of 16 residues. Trimming cost V 5 bases and J 3 bases, with 17 bases left between them. The CDR3 DNA sequence: TGTGCCAGCAGCCTCATGCCTCGGGAGGTCAATCAGCCCCAGCATTTT. Its translation: CASSLMPREVNQPQHF.

The rearrangement links TRBV7-2 to TRBJ2-3; maybe TRBD2 (5 bases). V lost 2 bases and J lost 4, with 13 bases in between. Germline V gene data show CDR1 as SGHTA and CDR2 as FQGNSA. This CDR3 is built from 15 residues. The CDR3 region has the DNA TGTGCCAGCAGCTTAACAAGCGGAAGGGCAGATACGCAGTATTTT. It yields the protein CASSLTSGRADTQYF.

This clone was counted a single time. The chain is built from TRBV4-2 and TRBJ1-4; 8 bases fit TRBD1. CDR1 LGHNA and CDR2 YNFKEQ come from the germline V gene. The CDR3 length is 16 residues. The junction had 7 bases not matched to a gene; V was cut back by 4 bases and J by 3 bases. CDR3 protein: CASSREWTGPNEKLFF. DNA for the CDR3: TGTGCCAGCAGCCGAGAGTGGACAGGGCCTAATGAAAAACTGTTTTTT.

Points on this clone: A junction end diverges from the germline sequence, so it may reflect a read error. This chain uses TRBV7-9 with TRBJ1-1; perhaps TRBD1 as D (6 bases). The CDR3 is 14 residues long. Germline V lookup: CDR1 SEHNR, CDR2 FQNEAQ (reference sequence). In DNA form, the CDR3 reads TGTTCCAGCAGCCCCGGGGGGCTGAACACTGAAGCTTTCTTT. Translating it yields CSSSPGGLNTEAFF.

This clone has just one count. An end of the junction differs from the germline gene, which may be a read error. The CDR3: CAWSANTGGNSPLNF. CDR3 DNA sequence: TGTGCCTGGAGTGCAAATACAGGGGGCAATTCACCCCTCAACTTT. This sequence joins TRBV30 and TRBJ1-6; 9 positions agree with TRBD1. CDR1 and CDR2 (germline): GTSNPN, SVGIG (reference sequence). The CDR3 is made up of 15 amino acids.

This clone was picked up a small number of times. For the CDR3, the DNA is TGTGCCAGCAGTGAAGAGGACAGGGTTAGAGATGAGCAGTTCTTC. This codes for CASSEEDRVRDEQFF. The rearrangement links TRBV2 to TRBJ2-1; 8 positions agree with TRBD1. The germline V gene has CDR1 SNHLY and CDR2 FYNNEI. Trimming removed 1 base from V and 8 bases from J; junction bases left unmatched: 7. This CDR3 is 15 amino acids long.

The chain combines TRBV6-9 with TRBJ2-7, with TRBD1 matching 10 bases. Germline-derived CDR1 and CDR2 are MNHGY and SVAAGI. This CDR3 spans 15 amino acids. V lost 8 bases, J lost 6 bases, and 13 bases stayed unmatched. The CDR3 DNA reads as TGTGCCAGCTATCACGGCGGGGACAGGGGTTCCGAGCAGTACTTC. This codes for CASYHGGDRGSEQYF.

This clone came up a few times. The rearrangement links TRBV19 to TRBJ2-7; 9 positions agree with TRBD1. The germline V gene encodes CDR1 LNHDA and CDR2 SQIVND (reference sequence). Trimming took 5 bases from V and 2 from J; bases not matched to a gene: 10. The CDR3 has 16 amino acids. CDR3 sequence reads: CASSVEPGQGPYEQYF. The CDR3, as DNA: TGTGCCAGTAGTGTCGAACCGGGACAGGGCCCCTACGAGCAGTACTTC.

The V gene is TRBV9, the J gene TRBJ2-5, with 7 bases aligning to TRBD2. Germline CDR1 reads SGDLS; CDR2 reads YYNGEE. This CDR3 is built from 12 residues. The trim removed 0 bases at V and 9 bases at J, leaving 2 bases unmatched. The CDR3 loop reads CASSVDAGAQYF. DNA for the CDR3: TGTGCCAGCAGCGTAGATGCGGGGGCCCAGTACTTC.

V is TRBV9 and J is TRBJ2-3, with D perhaps matching TRBD2 (7 bases). Trimming removed 4 bases from V and 6 bases from J, with 21 bases in between. Germline V lookup: CDR1 SGDLS, CDR2 YYNGEE. The CDR3 is made up of 16 amino acids. The CDR3, as DNA: TGTGCCAGCAGCCCAGTCAGTGGGGGGGCCGGGGATACGCAGTATTTT. Translated, it gives CASSPVSGGAGDTQYF.

In this sample, this clone turned up many times. The chain has TRBV7-3 and TRBJ1-2, with unresolved D. Germline-derived CDR1 and CDR2 are SGHTA and FQGTGA. CDR3 length equals 14 residues. V was clipped by 0 bases and J by 8 bases, with 13 bases between them. Here the CDR3 DNA reads TGTGCCAGCAGCTTAACCCCGAGGCTCGAGGGCTACACCTTC. Amino acids: CASSLTPRLEGYTF.

This clone has just one count. The V call is TRBV5-1, the J call TRBJ1-6, with TRBD1 matching over 10 bases. V shed 4 bases and J 0 bases; nucleotides not matched to a gene: 10. The CDR3 is 19 residues long. Per germline, CDR1 SGHRS and CDR2 YFSETQ. The CDR3 DNA reads TGCGCCAGCAGCGGGGGACAGGGGCTAGTAGGCTCCTATAATTCACCCCTCCACTTT. Amino acids: CASSGGQGLVGSYNSPLHF.

This chain uses TRBV10-3 with TRBJ1-5, with 7 nucleotides matching TRBD1. The J segment lost 1 base and the V segment lost 4 bases, leaving 4 bases of the junction unmatched. The V gene's germline CDR1 is ENHRY and CDR2 SYGVKD. The CDR3 spans 15 residues. CDR3 amino acids: CAISAEGASNQPQHF. CDR3 nucleotide sequence: TGTGCCATCAGTGCTGAGGGGGCGAGCAATCAGCCCCAGCATTTT.

The chain combines TRBV5-6 with TRBJ2-7, with 9 bases identical to TRBD1. From germline, CDR1 is SGHDT and CDR2 YYEEEE. The CDR3 is made up of 15 amino acids. V gave up 4 bases and J gave up 3 bases; unmatched junction bases: 8. The CDR3 coding sequence is TGTGCCAGCAGCCCGTCCGGGACAGGGTTCTACGAGCAGTACTTC. Its protein is CASSPSGTGFYEQYF.

The chain employs TRBV19 and TRBJ1-1, with TRBD1 matching 8 bases. The CDR3 length is 17 residues. Germline CDR1 LNHDA, CDR2 SQIVND (reference sequence). J was trimmed by 3 bases and V by 1 base; bases with no gene match: 10. The DNA for the CDR3 is TGTGCCAGTAGTATAGGGACAGGGTGGAGGGAAGACACTGAAGCTTTCTTT. It codes for CASSIGTGWREDTEAFF.

This chain links TRBV7-2 with TRBJ2-7; D is unclear. Germline lookup yields CDR1 SGHTA and CDR2 FQGNSA. V was trimmed by 3 bases and J by 8 bases, leaving 14 bases between them. There are 13 residues in the CDR3. The CDR3 DNA is TGTGCCAGCAGCTTCCCTTCCGGGTTCCAGCAGTACTTC. Its protein is CASSFPSGFQQYF.

The J gene is TRBJ2-3, the V gene TRBV15; TRBD2 agrees at 7 bases. The CDR3 contains 13 residues. Germline assignment: CDR1 LNHNV and CDR2 YYDKDF (reference sequence). Trimming at V came to 3 bases and at J to 6 bases, leaving 3 bases not matched to a gene. CDR3 sequence (DNA): TGTGCCACCAGCAGGAGCGGGAAGGATACGCAGTATTTT. It yields the protein CATSRSGKDTQYF. Variable domain in full (rest from reference TRBV15 and TRBJ2-3): DAMVIQNPRYQVTQFGKPVTLSCSQTLNHNVMYWYQQKSSQAPKLLFHYYDKDFNNEADTPDNFQSRRPNTSFCFLDIRSPGLGDTAMYLCATSRSGKDTQYFGPGTRLTVL.

This chain connects TRBV6-5 to TRBJ1-1; possibly TRBD1 for D (6 bases). Germline V CDR1 and CDR2: MNHEY, SVGAGI. This CDR3 comprises 15 residues. The germline V and J ends were trimmed by 6 bases and 0 bases, with 14 bases remaining between them. Written as DNA, the CDR3 is TGTGCCAGCAGGAAAGACAGGTCTATGAACACTGAAGCTTTCTTT. As protein: CASRKDRSMNTEAFF.

The gene calls are TRBV7-2 and TRBJ2-4; D perhaps matches TRBD2 (6 bases). The CDR3 has 12 amino acids. Germline V gene data show CDR1 as SGHTA and CDR2 as FQGNSA. Trimming stripped 11 bases from V and 7 bases from J, with 15 bases between. This CDR3 reads CAVGLLGNIQYF. Written as DNA, the CDR3 is TGTGCCGTGGGACTGCTGGGGAACATTCAGTACTTC.

The table lists this clone with a few counts. CDR3 sequence reads: CASSQSPGQGMGGYTF. The CDR3 DNA reads as TGTGCCAGCAGCCAATCACCGGGACAGGGAATGGGTGGCTACACCTTC. J is TRBJ1-2 and V is TRBV4-2; 9 nucleotides align to TRBD1. This CDR3 region has 16 residues. The V segment lost 2 bases and the J segment 7 bases; nucleotides outside the gene matches: 11. Germline loops: CDR1 LGHNA, CDR2 YNFKEQ.